These 21 T cell receptor beta chains originate from one sample sequenced in a study of technical replicates of blood from a handful of donors. Method: immunoSEQ multiplex PCR; TCRdb's copy keeps in-frame clones and lacks some. The table lists about 57,000 clones, around nine tenths of them singletons. Source material: PBMCs. All receptors come from a human donor in good health. Some clones in this sample may be carry-over from other donors' samples.

This clone has more than one count but fewer than ten. The J gene is TRBJ1-1, the V gene TRBV2, with TRBD1 as a possible D gene (6 bases). Germline V gene lookup returns CDR1 SNHLY and CDR2 FYNNEI. V was pared by 4 bases and J by 11 bases, with 11 bases between. This CDR3 is 11 amino acids long. CDR3 sequence (DNA): TGTGCCAGCAGTGTCAGGGGCAATGCTTTCTTT. This encodes CASSVRGNAFF.

The chain recombines TRBV4-1 with TRBJ1-3, with a tentative D call TRBD1 (6 bases). V lost 3 bases to trimming and J lost 9 bases, with 18 bases between them. Germline V gene data show CDR1 as MGHRA and CDR2 as YSYEKL. The CDR3 is made up of 15 amino acids. The chain's CDR3 is CASSHLGRGDTTIYF. In nucleotides, the CDR3 is TGCGCCAGCAGCCACCTAGGGAGGGGGGATACCACCATATATTTT.

The chain has TRBV27 and TRBJ2-5; 9 positions match TRBD1. The CDR3 loop spans 16 amino acids. V lost 5 bases and J lost 5; bases outside the gene matches: 12. CDR1 and CDR2 from the germline V gene are MNHEY and SMNVEV (reference sequence). The CDR3 region has the DNA TGTGCCAGCAGTCCGCTCAAACAGGGGGCTCGGGAGACCCAGTACTTC. This translates into CASSPLKQGARETQYF.

This clone came up once. CDR3 region: CASRDSSTDTQYF. DNA of the CDR3: TGTGCCAGCCGTGATAGTAGCACAGATACGCAGTATTTT. The genes are TRBV6-6 and TRBJ2-3; D ambiguous. The CDR3 sequence is 13 residues long. CDR1 and CDR2 (germline): MNHNY, SVGAGI (reference sequence). V shed 8 bases and J shed 0 bases, with 9 bases lying between them.

The chain combines TRBV27 with TRBJ2-6, with D possibly TRBD1 on 5 matching bases. From germline, CDR1 is MNHEY and CDR2 SMNVEV (reference sequence). Trimming took off 4 bases at V and 2 bases at J, with 9 bases between the two ends. This CDR3 has 15 residues. The CDR3 is CASSSGSPGANVLTF. CDR3 bases: TGTGCCAGCAGTTCAGGGTCGCCTGGGGCCAACGTCCTGACTTTC.

This clone was observed a single time. The rearrangement joins TRBV30 to TRBJ2-7, with D maybe TRBD1 (6 bases). CDR3 length equals 13 residues. V dropped 5 bases and J dropped 0 bases, with 11 bases sitting between them. The germline V gene has CDR1 GTSNPN and CDR2 SVGIG (reference sequence). For the CDR3, the DNA is TGTGCCTGGGGGACACAATACTCCTACGAGCAGTACTTC. It translates to CAWGTQYSYEQYF.

V and J are TRBV7-8 and TRBJ1-4; D call uncertain. The ends were cut back, 4 bases at V and 8 bases at J, with 14 bases in the middle. This CDR3 has 14 residues. Germline V lookup: CDR1 SGHVS, CDR2 FQNEAQ. The CDR3 nucleotides are TGTGCCAGCAGCTACCGGGGTATATCGGAAAAACTGTTTTTT. It specifies CASSYRGISEKLFF.

This sequence joins TRBV5-1 and TRBJ2-7; 11 bases align to TRBD1. Germline loops: CDR1 SGHRS, CDR2 YFSETQ. The CDR3 contains 16 residues. The V segment lost 4 bases and the J segment 2 bases; nucleotides outside the gene matches: 8. In nucleotides, the CDR3 is TGCGCCAGCAGCAGGACAGGGGGCGCGAATCCCTACGAGCAGTACTTC. Residues: CASSRTGGANPYEQYF.

The CDR3 sequence: CASSPRQGSDTQYF. DNA of the CDR3: TGCGCCAGCAGCCCCCGACAGGGATCAGATACGCAGTATTTT. The chain uses TRBV5-1 and TRBJ2-3; 7 bases agree with TRBD1. Germline CDR1 SGHRS, CDR2 YFSETQ. J lost 4 bases, V lost 4 bases, and 6 bases had no gene match. The CDR3 has 14 residues.

The rearrangement joins TRBV12-5 to TRBJ1-2; 10 bases align to TRBD1. Trimming cost V 1 base and J 3 bases; bases outside gene matches: 8. CDR3 length: 17 amino acids. In germline, CDR1 is LGHNT, CDR2 FRNRAP. The CDR3 DNA is TGTGCTAGTGGTTTGGATACCTCTGGGACAGGGGACTATGGCTACACCTTC. Translated: CASGLDTSGTGDYGYTF.

CDR3 amino acids: CASSDKGARNQPQHF. The CDR3 DNA sequence: TGTGCCAGCAGTGATAAGGGGGCGCGGAATCAGCCCCAGCATTTT. V gene TRBV2 combines with J gene TRBJ1-5, with TRBD1 matching 7 bases. CDR1 SNHLY and CDR2 FYNNEI come from the germline V gene. The CDR3 consists of 15 residues. With V trimmed by 3 bases and J by 4 bases, 6 bases remained unmatched.

This sequence joins TRBV5-8 and TRBJ2-6; TRBD1 is a possible D gene (5 bases). Germline CDR1 is SGHTS and CDR2 is YDEGEE. The CDR3 length is 16 residues. Trimming pared 4 bases from V and 2 bases from J, leaving 13 bases between. CDR3: CASSLESGTGANVLTF. CDR3 nucleotide sequence: TGTGCCAGCAGCCTGGAATCAGGGACTGGGGCCAACGTCCTGACTTTC. The whole variable domain, filled in from reference TRBV5-8 and TRBJ2-6, reads EAGVTQSPTHLIKTRGQQATLRCSPISGHTSVYWYQQALGLGLQFLLWYDEGEERNRGNFPPRFSGRQFPNYSSELNVNALELEDSALYLCASSLESGTGANVLTFGAGSRLTVL.

The rearrangement uses TRBV6-1 and TRBJ2-7, with 11 bases lining up with TRBD2. V dropped 3 bases and J dropped 7; count of bases not matched to a gene: 8. CDR1 and CDR2 from the germline V gene are MNHNS and SASEGT. CDR3 length: 15 residues. The CDR3 loop is CASSDQTSGKEEQYF. CDR3 sequence (DNA): TGTGCCAGCAGTGACCAGACTAGCGGGAAGGAGGAGCAGTACTTC.

This chain joins TRBV27 and TRBJ2-7; D possibly corresponds to TRBD2 (5 bases). This CDR3 is 14 amino acids long. V dropped 3 bases and J dropped 3 bases, with 12 bases sitting between them. Germline V gene lookup returns CDR1 MNHEY and CDR2 SMNVEV (reference sequence). The CDR3 reads CASSFGESLYEQYF. CDR3 in DNA: TGTGCCAGCAGTTTCGGGGAATCCCTCTACGAGCAGTACTTC.

The J gene is TRBJ2-7, the V gene TRBV11-2; 8 bases map to TRBD2. The CDR3 contains 15 residues. Germline loops: CDR1 SGHAT, CDR2 FQNNGV. With V trimmed by 5 bases and J by 4 bases, 10 bases remained unmatched. In DNA form, the CDR3 reads TGTGCCAGCAGCCGACGGCGGGAGGTAATGTACGAGCAGTACTTC. Protein sequence: CASSRRREVMYEQYF. Based on the CDR3 plus reference TRBV11-2 and TRBJ2-7, the full variable domain is EAGVAQSPRYKIIEKRQSVAFWCNPISGHATLYWYQQILGQGPKLLIQFQNNGVVDDSQLPKDRFSAERLKGVDSTLKIQPAKLEDSAVYLCASSRRREVMYEQYFGPGTRLTVT.

This clone has just a few counts. The chain couples TRBV19 to TRBJ2-5; no reliable D call. CDR3 size: 15 residues. V was pared by 0 bases and J by 5 bases, with 13 bases between. Per the germline V gene, CDR1 is LNHDA and CDR2 is SQIVND (reference sequence). CDR3 DNA: TGTGCCAGTAGTATAGATACCAATCGTCGGGAGACCCAGTACTTC. Protein product: CASSIDTNRRETQYF.

The chain has TRBV23-1 and TRBJ2-7; perhaps TRBD2 as D (6 bases). TRBV23-1 is marked as an open reading frame, function uncertain. Trimming removed 0 bases from V and 0 bases from J, with 12 bases in between. This CDR3 is built from 16 residues. CDR3 loop: CASSQSHRDCSYEQYF. CDR3 DNA sequence: TGCGCCAGCAGTCAATCCCACCGGGACTGCTCCTACGAGCAGTACTTC.

This chain joins TRBV30 and TRBJ1-2; TRBD1 matches 7 bases. Germline loops: CDR1 GTSNPN, CDR2 SVGIG (reference sequence). This CDR3 comprises 13 residues. With 4 bases clipped from V and 4 bases from J, the junction kept 6 bases outside the gene matches. The CDR3 reads CAWNRGTSYGYTF. The CDR3 nucleotides read TGTGCCTGGAACAGGGGAACTAGCTATGGCTACACCTTC.

The genes are TRBV12-5 and TRBJ2-7; a possible D gene is TRBD1 (6 bases). Deletions cut 2 bases from V and 7 bases from J, with 12 bases between. The CDR3 is made up of 13 amino acids. Germline loops: CDR1 LGHNT, CDR2 FRNRAP. CDR3 sequence reads: CASGLPTGREQYF. The CDR3 nucleotides are TGTGCTAGTGGTTTGCCCACAGGGAGAGAGCAGTACTTC. Together with reference TRBV12-5 and TRBJ2-7, the CDR3 gives the full variable domain: DARVTQTPRHKVTEMGQEVTMRCQPILGHNTVFWYRQTMMQGLELLAYFRNRAPLDDSGMPKDRFSAEMPDATLATLKIQPSEPRDSAVYFCASGLPTGREQYFGPGTRLTVT.

V gene TRBV15 combines with J gene TRBJ2-7; the match to TRBD2 covers 9 bases. This CDR3 has 16 residues. J lost 4 bases, V lost 1 base, and 8 bases had no gene match. Germline-derived CDR1 and CDR2 are LNHNV and YYDKDF (reference sequence). The CDR3 protein is CATSRVESGGLYEQYF. The CDR3 DNA sequence: TGTGCCACCAGCAGAGTCGAAAGCGGGGGGCTTTACGAGCAGTACTTC.

This clone appeared a single time. The chain carries TRBV7-3 and TRBJ2-1; 7 nucleotides match TRBD2. J lost 6 bases, V lost 4 bases, and 9 bases had no gene match. The CDR3 has 15 residues. The germline gives CDR1 SGHTA, CDR2 FQGTGA. This chain's CDR3 is CASSYTSAGGNEQFF. CDR3 in DNA: TGTGCCAGCAGCTATACTAGCGCCGGAGGCAATGAGCAGTTCTTC.